Presented here are 10 T cell receptor beta chains from one specimen sequenced in a study of tumor-infiltrating lymphocytes in primary liver carcinoma. TCR beta cDNA was made from 400 to 500 ng total RNA with a constant-region primer. ARM-PCR, slightly modified, supplied the TCR beta libraries through three nested multiplex PCR rounds. Both of the initial two PCR rounds ran for approximately 11 cycles and employed TRBV1-TRBV30 forward primers alongside a C-beta reverse primer. One entry per CDR3 protein results from TCRdb running MiXCR on the multiplex PCR reads. The sample contains around 80,000 distinct CDR3 sequences, 69% of which appear only once. Unsorted bulk tissue of about 19-33 mg yielded co-extracted RNA and DNA. The sample taken for sequencing was tumor-adjacent normal liver tissue. The receptors were gathered from a middle-aged man with primary liver carcinoma and hepatitis B virus infection.

On this clonotype itself: A read error may be the cause here, since a much bigger clone is one base away. The gene calls are TRBV11-2 and TRBJ2-3; TRBD1 is a possible D gene (5 bases). Germline lookup yields CDR1 SGHAT and CDR2 FQNNGV. The CDR3 runs to 15 residues. DNA of the CDR3: TGTGCCAGCTGCTTAGAGACAGAGGGCACAGATACGCAGTATTTT. As protein: CASCLETEGTDTQYF.

Points on this clonotype: The junction does not match germline at one end; this may be a read error. The chain combines TRBV12-3 or TRBV12-4 with TRBJ2-7; 9 positions match TRBD1. The CDR3 is 15 residues long. CDR3 residues: CVSSPQGAHPYEHYF. In DNA, the CDR3 is TGTGTCAGCAGTCCACAGGGGGCTCACCCCTACGAGCATTACTTC.

The chain employs TRBV6-1 and TRBJ2-1, with 9 bases fitting TRBD1. The CDR3 is 14 amino acids. Germline lookup yields CDR1 MNHNS and CDR2 SASEGT. Trimming removed 5 bases from V and 5 bases from J; junction bases left unmatched: 4. The CDR3 DNA sequence: TGTGCCAGCAGTAGGACAGGGGCTGACAATGAGCAGTTCTTC. Its protein is CASSRTGADNEQFF.

This clonotype was detected many times. The gene calls are TRBV7-9 and TRBJ2-7, with D possibly TRBD2 on 5 matching bases. The CDR3 length is 14 residues. CDR1 is SEHNR and CDR2 is FQNEAQ in the germline V gene (reference sequence). Trimming took 1 base from V and 3 from J, leaving 10 bases between them. The CDR3 is CASSLEGGYYEQYF. CDR3 DNA sequence: TGTGCCAGCAGCTTAGAGGGCGGGTACTACGAGCAGTACTTC.

On this clonotype itself: A read error is likely, as this CDR3 ends without the conserved phenylalanine or tryptophan. The CDR3 coding sequence is TGTGCCAGTAGTTACGGCGGGACCCGCACTGAAGCTTTCTCT. Its protein product is CASSYGGTRTEAFS. This chain links TRBV6-5 with TRBJ1-1; D might be TRBD1 (5 bases). The CDR3 sequence is 14 residues long. CDR1 and CDR2 (germline): MNHEY, SVGAGI.

The chain links TRBV11-2 to TRBJ2-7, with 8 bases that match TRBD2. With the DNA end fitting TRBJ2-1 better, the J assignment may be wrong. The CDR3 extends over 15 amino acids. CDR1 is SGHAT and CDR2 is FQNNGV in the germline V gene. The DNA for the CDR3 is TGTGCCAGCAGCTCCCAACGGGAGGGATTGAGTGAGCAGTTCTTC. Its translation: CASSSQREGLSEQFF.

As concerns this clonotype: The CDR3 does not end in the conserved phenylalanine or tryptophan, so this is likely a read error. Because the CDR3's place on the DNA is in doubt, the DNA is left out and the CDR3 is given as listed by TCRdb. The J gene is TRBJ2-7, the V gene TRBV11-1; the table's D call of TRBD2 was not tested on the DNA. Germline V gene lookup returns CDR1 SGHAT and CDR2 FQDESV (reference sequence). The CDR3 sequence runs 15 residues, both termini included. CDR3 sequence reads: CASSSSRDSSYDRYL.

The chain combines TRBV6-1 with TRBJ1-1; D is uncertain. Germline V CDR1 and CDR2: MNHNS, SASEGT. The CDR3 totals 15 residues. V was clipped by 3 bases and J by 10 bases, with 21 bases between them. CDR3 in amino acids: CASSEPQVGRMAAFF. CDR3 coding DNA: TGTGCCAGCAGTGAGCCCCAGGTCGGTCGGATGGCAGCTTTCTTT.

The chain employs TRBV11-2 and TRBJ2-7; D is possibly TRBD2 (5 bases). This CDR3 has 14 amino acids. CDR1 SGHAT and CDR2 FQNNGV come from the germline V gene. Trimming removed 2 bases at V and 6 bases at J, with 14 bases between. The CDR3 loop reads CASSLYRLASEQYF. The DNA for the CDR3 is TGTGCCAGCAGCTTATACCGGCTAGCTAGCGAGCAGTACTTC.

A few counts support this clonotype. A junction end diverges from the germline sequence, so it may reflect a read error. The CDR3 coding sequence is TGTGCCTGGAGAGGCCGGGACAGGGGGCAGGATACGCGGTATTTT. It is translated as CAWRGRDRGQDTRYF. The rearrangement joins TRBV30 to TRBJ2-3; TRBD1 aligns across 12 bases. The CDR3 has 15 residues. Germline CDR1 reads GTSNPN; CDR2 reads SVGIG (reference sequence). Full variable domain (rest looked up from reference TRBV30 and TRBJ2-3): SQTIHQWPATLVQPVGSPLSLECTVEGTSNPNLYWYRQAAGRGLQLLFYSVGIGQISSEVPQNLSASRPQDRQFILSSKKLLLSDSGFYLCAWRGRDRGQDTRYFGPGTRLTVL.